A single T cell receptor (beta chain) is shown here with its context. As yet, its antigen is unknown. Cultured CD4+ T cells had their DNA profiled by the Oncomine TCR Beta short-read assay. From the PCR reads, TCRdb called clonotypes with MiXCR, one entry per CDR3 protein. Here the sample spans almost 7,500 distinct CDR3 sequences, about 73% being singletons. Treatment reported: approximately nine-day PBMC culture with coronavirus spike peptide pools or control peptides (ViraFEST assay). The CDR3 is 12 residues long. Germline-derived CDR1 and CDR2 are SNHLY and FYNNEI. V was cut by 5 bases and J by 9 bases, with 12 bases left in between. These data belong to a study of vaccination and CD4 T cells after COVID-19.

The sequenced sample was CD4+ T cells from blood, cultured in vitro. The clonotype comes from a human donor who had recovered from COVID-19. This sequence joins TRBV2 and TRBJ2-3, with D possibly TRBD2 on 5 matching bases. This CDR3 reads CASSPPSGTQYF. The CDR3 DNA follows: TGTGCCAGCAGTCCTCCATCGGGGACGCAGTATTTT.